The rows below give T cell receptor beta chains drawn from one sample of a study of Ad26.COV2.S vaccination and SARS-CoV-2 variants. The protocol was immunoSEQ multiplex PCR, while the TCRdb copy is restricted to in-frame clones and leaves out a portion. Of hundreds of thousands of clones in the sample, about 89% were seen once. The material was peripheral blood, obtained in a trial of Ad26.COV2.S vaccine versus placebo. All receptors come from a person aged 18-65 years who received the Ad26.COV2.S COVID-19 vaccine or a placebo. The CDR3 runs from the conserved cysteine through the conserved F or W. A D gene is named only where the DNA matches it firmly. Some rows have no size entry. The others give once, few or many, or a class for an expanded clone.

J	D	V	size	DNA	CDR3
TRBJ2-5	NA	TRBV30	NA	TGTGCCTGGAGTGTACGTGTACAGTCCGGGACCCAGTACTTC	CAWSVRVQSGTQYF
TRBJ2-5	NA	TRBV5-6	NA	TGTGCCAGCAGCTTTCCCTCGGGGACCCAGTACTTC	CASSFPSGTQYF
TRBJ1-6	NA	TRBV27	NA	TGTGCCAGCAGTTTATTATTGACGGCGGGTGGGGGGGCACCCCTCCACTTT	CASSLLLTAGGGAPLHF
TRBJ2-3	NA	TRBV7-9	once	TGTGCCAGCAGCTTGGGCACAGATACGCAGTATTTT	CASSLGTDTQYF
TRBJ1-1	NA	TRBV10-3	NA	TGTGCCATCAGTGAGTCAAAGGAGGGAGCTTTCTTT	CAISESKEGAFF
TRBJ1-1	NA	TRBV7-9	NA	TGTGCCAGCCGGGGGGCGGGGATCGGGGAGAACACTGAAGCTTTCTTT	CASRGAGIGENTEAFF
TRBJ1-5	NA	TRBV7-2	NA	TGTGCCAGCAGCTTTACAGGACGGAATCAGCCCCAGCATTTT	CASSFTGRNQPQHF
TRBJ2-5	NA	TRBV5-6	NA	TGTGCCAGCAGCTTCGGGGAGACCCAGTACTTC	CASSFGETQYF
TRBJ2-3	NA	TRBV14	NA	TGTGCCAGCAGCCAAGACGGGTTTGTTTATCCAGATACGCAGTATTTT	CASSQDGFVYPDTQYF
TRBJ2-5	NA	TRBV6-8	NA	TGTGCCAGCAGTTACTCCCAGGAAAAGGGCCAGTACTTC	CASSYSQEKGQYF
TRBJ2-3	NA	TRBV25-1	NA	TGTGCCAGCAGTGTAACGAGCGTTAGCACAGATACGCAGTATTTT	CASSVTSVSTDTQYF
TRBJ1-1	NA	TRBV19	NA	TGTGCCAGTAGCCGGACACCCTGGGGCACTGAAGCTTTCTTT	CASSRTPWGTEAFF
TRBJ2-1	TRBD2	TRBV11-2	NA	TGTGCCAGCAGCTTATACCCGCTAGCGGGAGCTGATGAGCAGTTCTTC	CASSLYPLAGADEQFF
TRBJ1-5	NA	TRBV7-8	NA	TGTGCCAGCAGCTTACAGGACGGCGATCAGCCCCAGCATTTT	CASSLQDGDQPQHF
TRBJ2-7	NA	TRBV7-2	NA	TGTGCCAGCAGCTCGGGGGCCTCCTACGAGCAGTACTTC	CASSSGASYEQYF
TRBJ2-5	NA	TRBV30	NA	TGTGCCTGGAGTAGTAAAGGGGGGGGGCAAGAGACCCAGTACTTC	CAWSSKGGGQETQYF
TRBJ1-2	NA	TRBV6-2/TRBV6-3	NA	TGTGCCAGCAGCTCCCATACCACGTATGGCTACACCTTC	CASSSHTTYGYTF
TRBJ1-1	NA	TRBV21-1	NA	TGTGCCAGCAGCAAAGTATCTGACACTGAAGCTTTCTTT	CASSKVSDTEAFF
TRBJ2-5	NA	TRBV7-9	NA	TGTGCCAGCACCCGGGACCGAGGAGAGACCCAGTACTTC	CASTRDRGETQYF
TRBJ1-2	TRBD1	TRBV4-3	NA	TGCGCCAGCAGGCAGGACTGGACAGGCAACTATGGCTACACCTTC	CASRQDWTGNYGYTF
TRBJ2-7	TRBD1	TRBV18	NA	TGTGCCAGCTCACCAAGGGACAGGTCCTACGAGCAGTACTTC	CASSPRDRSYEQYF
TRBJ1-2	TRBD1	TRBV7-9	NA	TGTGCCAGCAGCTTAGGATTCGGACAGGGGACAGGCTACACCTTC	CASSLGFGQGTGYTF
TRBJ2-7	TRBD2	TRBV3-1/TRBV3-2	NA	TGTGCCAGCAGCCAAGTGCTAGCGGGAGCCTACGAGCAGTACTTC	CASSQVLAGAYEQYF
TRBJ2-3	NA	TRBV24-1	NA	TGTGCCACCCGAAGGGGGGATACGCAGTATTTT	CATRRGDTQYF
TRBJ2-7	NA	TRBV29-1	NA	TGCAGCGTTTACGAGGTATCCTACGAGCAGTACTTC	CSVYEVSYEQYF
TRBJ1-1	NA	TRBV12-3/TRBV12-4	NA	TGTGCCAGCAGTTACCGGGTGAACACTGAAGCTTTCTTT	CASSYRVNTEAFF
TRBJ1-5	NA	TRBV7-2	NA	TGTGCCAGCAGCCCATCGGGTGGGCTTATAGCTTATCAGCCCCAGCATTTT	CASSPSGGLIAYQPQHF
TRBJ2-3	TRBD2	TRBV27	NA	TGTGCCAGCAGTCGCCTTTACTGGACTAGCGGGAGTAGATCGCAGTATTTT	CASSRLYWTSGSRSQYF
TRBJ2-7	NA	TRBV18	few	TGTGCCAGCTCACCACGACAGGCCATTAACGAGCAGTACTTC	CASSPRQAINEQYF
TRBJ1-3	NA	TRBV19	NA	TGTGCCAGTAGTATTCCCAGACAAGGACTTTCTGGAAACACCATATATTTT	CASSIPRQGLSGNTIYF
TRBJ2-2	NA	TRBV18	NA	TGTGCCAGCTCCCAAGCCGACGGTTCCGGGGAGCTGTTTTTT	CASSQADGSGELFF
TRBJ2-5	NA	TRBV24-1	once	TGTGCCACCAGTGATCCGGGGATTAGTGGTCGAGAGACCCAGTACTTC	CATSDPGISGRETQYF
TRBJ1-2	TRBD1	TRBV5-6	once	TGTGCCAGCAGGTCACAGGGGCGGAACTATGGCTACACCTTC	CASRSQGRNYGYTF
TRBJ2-2	NA	TRBV18	once	TGTGCCAGCTCCCGTTGGGCTAGCGACCCGAACACCGGGGAGCTGTTTTTT	CASSRWASDPNTGELFF
TRBJ1-2	NA	TRBV4-1	few	TGCGCCAGCAGCCCAGCAGTTAACTATGGCTACACCTTC	CASSPAVNYGYTF
TRBJ1-5	NA	TRBV3-1/TRBV3-2	few	TGTGCCAGCAGCCAAGATTTGGGGACGAATCAGCCCCAGCATTTT	CASSQDLGTNQPQHF
TRBJ2-3	TRBD2	TRBV6-6	NA	TGTGCCAGCAGTCGACTAGCGGGGGGGCCTAGAGATACGCAGTATTTT	CASSRLAGGPRDTQYF
TRBJ2-2	NA	TRBV24-1	many	TGTGCCACCAGGGGCCTCAGGACCGAGACCGGGGAGCTGTTTTTT	CATRGLRTETGELFF
TRBJ2-7	NA	TRBV24-1	NA	TGTGCCACCAGTGATTCCCGAAGATCGCAGTACTTC	CATSDSRRSQYF
TRBJ1-5	NA	TRBV29-1	NA	TGCAGCGTTGGGGAAAGCTATCAGCCCCAGCATTTT	CSVGESYQPQHF
TRBJ1-1	TRBD1	TRBV11-1	NA	TGTGCCAGCAGCTTGAGACAGGGAATGTCGGAGCTTTTCTTT	CASSLRQGMSELFF